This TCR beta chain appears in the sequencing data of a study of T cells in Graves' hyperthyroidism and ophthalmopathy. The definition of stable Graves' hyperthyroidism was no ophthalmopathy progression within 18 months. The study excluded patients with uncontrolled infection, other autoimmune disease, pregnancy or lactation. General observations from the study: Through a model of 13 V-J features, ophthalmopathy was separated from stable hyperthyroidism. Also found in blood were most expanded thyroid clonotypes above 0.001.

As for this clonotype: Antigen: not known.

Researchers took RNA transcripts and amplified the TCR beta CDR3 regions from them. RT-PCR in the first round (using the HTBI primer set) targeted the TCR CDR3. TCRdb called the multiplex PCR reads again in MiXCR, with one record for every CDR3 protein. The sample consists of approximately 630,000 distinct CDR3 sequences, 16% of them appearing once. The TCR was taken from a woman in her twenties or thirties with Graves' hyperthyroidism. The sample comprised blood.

The CDR3 protein is CSAREVSRNTIYF. CDR3 coding DNA: TGCAGTGCTAGAGAGGTCAGCAGAAACACCATATATTTT. J is TRBJ1-3 and V is TRBV20-1, with D unclear. The V gene's germline CDR1 is DFQATT and CDR2 SNEGSKA (reference sequence). This CDR3 is built from 13 residues. V was cut by 0 bases and J by 5 bases, with 8 bases left in between.